This TCR beta chain was captured in a study of T cell responses to AZD1222 COVID-19 vaccine. Sequenced by immunoSEQ multiplex PCR; TCRdb stores in-frame clones only, minus some. The data contain approximately 150,000 clones, around nine tenths of them singletons. Concerning this clone: As yet, its antigen is unknown.

Study-level findings and limits: A mostly white British donor set with more females was recruited, and clonal diversity was possibly underestimated. Seropositive AZD1222 recipients at baseline numbered only 5 to 7. Spike was spanned by vaccine-associated CD4 TCRs, with dominance at 160-218 and 743-854. Sampling that yielded the repertoires occurred only after the peak T cell response.

This CDR3 has 17 residues. Trimming removed 2 bases from V and 4 bases from J; junction bases left unmatched: 8. Per germline, CDR1 SGHVS and CDR2 FNYEAQ. This sequence joins TRBV7-6 and TRBJ1-4, with TRBD1 identical over 9 bases. The sequence was collected from an adult in good health. The sample in question was peripheral blood, obtained on day 0 of AZD1222 vaccination. The CDR3 bases are TGTGCCAGCAGCTTACGAGTCGCGGGACAGGGTAATGAAAAACTGTTTTTT. It specifies CASSLRVAGQGNEKLFF.